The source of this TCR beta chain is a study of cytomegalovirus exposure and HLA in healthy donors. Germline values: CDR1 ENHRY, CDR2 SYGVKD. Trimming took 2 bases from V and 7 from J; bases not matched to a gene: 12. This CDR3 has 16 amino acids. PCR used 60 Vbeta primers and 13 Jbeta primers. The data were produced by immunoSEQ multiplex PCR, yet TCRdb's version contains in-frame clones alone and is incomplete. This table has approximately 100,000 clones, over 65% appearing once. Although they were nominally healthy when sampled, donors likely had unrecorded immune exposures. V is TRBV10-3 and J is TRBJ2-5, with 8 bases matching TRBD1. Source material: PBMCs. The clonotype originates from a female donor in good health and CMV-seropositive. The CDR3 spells CAISEGPDRAGGTQYF. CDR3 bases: TGTGCCATCAGTGAGGGCCCGGACAGGGCGGGCGGGACCCAGTACTTC.